The rows below give T cell receptor beta chains drawn from one sample of a study of T cell responses to AZD1222 COVID-19 vaccine. TCRdb's table, derived via immunoSEQ multiplex PCR, lists solely in-frame clones and lacks some. The table shows roughly 55,000 clones, with about 90% occurring only once. This specimen was peripheral blood, taken on day 0 of AZD1222 vaccination. These receptor sequences come from an adult in good health. CDR3s include the opening cysteine and the closing phenylalanine or tryptophan.

j_gene	v_gene	CDR3aa
TRBJ2-1	TRBV12-3/TRBV12-4	CASSQRGYNEQFF
TRBJ1-5	TRBV6-5	CASNGQYNQPQHF
TRBJ1-2	TRBV5-8	CASSLGSFAYGYTF
TRBJ2-7	TRBV28	CASRGQASYEQYF
TRBJ2-7	TRBV5-4	CASSVRDLGVGYYEQYF
TRBJ2-5	TRBV24-1	CATSAFAEGQETQYF
TRBJ2-3	TRBV28	CASSPTSGGTDTQYF
TRBJ1-2	TRBV28	CASSGTGGNYGYTF
TRBJ1-1	TRBV7-2	CASSPGGHNTEAFF
TRBJ1-2	TRBV3-1/TRBV3-2	CASSTTARGTNYGYTF
TRBJ2-1	TRBV2	CASSVTSGGHEQFF
TRBJ2-7	TRBV15	CATSLDRGGWDEQYF
TRBJ1-6	TRBV7-6	CASSLTSLGNSPLHF
TRBJ1-1	TRBV5-4	CASSGPDFLNTEAFF
TRBJ1-4	TRBV5-1	CASSQQGATTNEKLFF
TRBJ2-5	TRBV6-5	CASSYSGDPLETQYF
TRBJ1-5	TRBV6-1	CASSQGEGRSNQPQHF
TRBJ1-1	TRBV28	CASSRGRGTEAFF
TRBJ2-7	TRBV6-5	CASIKQGYEQYF
TRBJ1-2	TRBV6-5	CASSYASGTGYGYTF
TRBJ1-2	TRBV18	CASSPGGAKGPYGYTF
TRBJ2-6	TRBV3-1/TRBV3-2	CASSQAGTGANVLTF
TRBJ1-4	TRBV21-1	CASSKDGGPTDEKLFF
TRBJ1-6	TRBV6-5	CASADSPDSPLHF
TRBJ2-7	TRBV28	CASSFGGSSYEQYF
TRBJ2-5	TRBV27	CASSPTGALETQYF
TRBJ1-4	TRBV7-9	CASSQDRGATNEKLFF
TRBJ1-6	TRBV7-9	CASSLVLEGSPLHF
TRBJ1-3	TRBV28	CASNGAYSGNTIYF
TRBJ1-5	TRBV6-5	CASSQYRGGEPQHF
TRBJ1-2	TRBV6-5	CASTLGEAGLSYTF
TRBJ2-7	TRBV28	CASSLSGGAGEQYF
TRBJ1-2	TRBV29-1	CSVEFRDGHYGYTF
TRBJ1-2	TRBV5-6	CASSLQAGMVDGYTF
TRBJ2-3	TRBV24-1	CATSASGGTDTQYF
TRBJ2-1	TRBV18	CASSPGTVSYNEQFF
TRBJ2-1	TRBV19	CASSIRAGAFGINEQFF
TRBJ1-4	TRBV27	CASRRQGTTNEKLFF
TRBJ2-7	TRBV27	CASRQPSSYEQYF
TRBJ2-3	TRBV2	CATNGGWSDTQYF
TRBJ1-1	TRBV28	CASTFGTAIFEAFF
TRBJ1-1	TRBV10-2	CASSERQYGIMNTEAFF
TRBJ2-7	TRBV12-3/TRBV12-4	CASSQDRDYEQYF
TRBJ1-1	TRBV10-3	CAISEGQGDSEAFF
TRBJ1-6	TRBV3-1/TRBV3-2	CASSQTGVNSPLHF
TRBJ1-1	TRBV27	CASRITGFTEAFF
TRBJ2-7	TRBV6-5	CASSYSATASYEQYF
TRBJ2-7	TRBV6-5	CASGAVSSYEQYF
TRBJ1-1	TRBV27	CASSKTWTSTEAFF
TRBJ2-3	TRBV29-1	CSVGGKASDTQYF
TRBJ2-3	TRBV11-2	CASSVWTGGTDTQYF
TRBJ1-4	TRBV30	CAWMGQGTSTNEKLFF
TRBJ1-6	TRBV5-1	CASSFQWRNNSPLHF
TRBJ2-5	TRBV6-2/TRBV6-3	CASSTAGRETQYF
TRBJ2-1	TRBV9	CASSVASGGDNEQFF